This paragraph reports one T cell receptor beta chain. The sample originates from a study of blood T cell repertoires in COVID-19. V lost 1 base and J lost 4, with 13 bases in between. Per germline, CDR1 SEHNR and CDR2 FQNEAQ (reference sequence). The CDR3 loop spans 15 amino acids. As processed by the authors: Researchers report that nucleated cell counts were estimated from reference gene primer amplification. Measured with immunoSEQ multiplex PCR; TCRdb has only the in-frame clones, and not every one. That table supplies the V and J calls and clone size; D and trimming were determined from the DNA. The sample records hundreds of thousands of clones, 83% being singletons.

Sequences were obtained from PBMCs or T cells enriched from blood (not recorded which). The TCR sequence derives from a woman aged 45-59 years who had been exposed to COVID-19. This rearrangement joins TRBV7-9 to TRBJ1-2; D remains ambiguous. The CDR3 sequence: CASSLVLRSSYGYTF. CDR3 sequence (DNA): TGTGCCAGCAGCTTAGTGCTACGGTCAAGCTATGGCTACACCTTC.